This T cell receptor beta chain was captured in a study of blood T cells in healthy people across ages. Study findings and constraints: The fall in TCR beta diversity per million T cells was roughly linear with age.

Using a J-beta primer mix together with a sample-barcoded 5' primer, a second PCR was run for roughly 6 to 11 cycles. Via MiXCR, TCRdb re-called the 5' RACE reads, giving one row per CDR3 protein. The sample holds 790,000 or so distinct CDR3 sequences; 35% to 60% are singletons and the top ten take 15% to 20%. Each sample gave at least 6.5 million isolated PBMCs. Total RNA, at least 6 micrograms per sample, was extracted from PBMCs. This clonotype was picked up many times. The antigen is undetermined. The ends were cut back, 3 bases at V and 3 bases at J, with 12 bases in the middle. Germline V lookup: CDR1 SGHTA, CDR2 FQGNSA. The CDR3 totals 14 residues.

This sequence originates from a man at least 80 years old in good health. Sequenced sample: blood. This chain links TRBV7-2 with TRBJ2-7; a weak D match, TRBD2 (5 bases). The CDR3, as DNA: TGTGCCAGCAGCTTGGACTTCTCAGACTACGAGCAGTACTTC. It translates to CASSLDFSDYEQYF. Using reference TRBV7-2 and TRBJ2-7 for the parts outside the CDR3, the full variable domain is GAGVSQSPSNKVTEKGKDVELRCDPISGHTALYWYRQSLGQGLEFLIYFQGNSAPDKSGLPSDRFSAERTGGSVSTLTIQRTQQEDSAVYLCASSLDFSDYEQYFGPGTRLTVT.